This TCR beta chain was documented in a study of blood T cell repertoires in COVID-19 (TCRdb year 2020). For the wider study: Samples covering the acute and convalescent phases of COVID-19 were provided by collaborators in the United States, Italy and Spain. The prospective study material was composed of cDNA or gDNA derived from T cells, B-cell-depleted T cells, or PBMCs. Nearly every sample came with metadata listing a de-identified subject ID, COVID-19 status, age in years and sex. The repertoires were released in a freely available public database intended as a resource for research on the immune response to SARS-CoV-2. The dataset comprised deeply sampled blood TCRbeta repertoires from subjects exposed to, actively infected with, or recovered from COVID-19. Where available, HLA class I and class II types were obtained from metadata supplied by the sample provider rather than from assay-based typing. Samples came from the ongoing ImmuneRACE study (first 160 participants) plus 1,254 subjects from 6 global collaborators. Here is what the overall study found, with its caveats: The amount of clinical and demographic metadata varied by source and participant and was provided uncurated.

The collaborating institutions used their own protocols to collect whole blood in K2EDTA tubes. For TCRbeta analysis, collaborators shipped samples as frozen whole blood, isolated PBMCs, or DNA extracted from either of those sample types. With respect to this clone: Its antigen specificity is not known. No base quality information exists; no much larger clone differs at one position.

TCRbeta CDR3 regions were amplified from genomic DNA using the immunoSEQ Assay, a bias-controlled multiplex PCR. In the paper's pipeline: The number of nucleated cells in each sample was estimated from the amplification of reference gene primers within the assay. To quantify the absolute abundance of each unique TCRbeta CDR3 rearrangement, sequence reads were collapsed and filtered. For each sample, productive Simpson clonality was calculated as the square root of Simpson's diversity index across productive rearrangements. Sourced from immuneACCESS, this table was stored by TCRdb with only in-frame sequences that have V and J called. A share of the clones is absent; for the studies checked, an unresolved V gene accounts for under half, and the remainder has no known explanation. Clonal size and the V and J genes are those of that table, whereas D and trimming came from the DNA. Here the sample has fewer than 250,000 clones; about nine tenths occur a single time. The leading ten clones occupy 4.4% of the sample.

Unmatched junction bases come to 2, with V trimmed by 2 bases and J by 2 bases. CDR1 and CDR2 (SNHLY, FYNNEI) derive from the germline V gene. Inclusive of the bounding cysteine and phenylalanine, the CDR3 is 15 residues long. The entry retains the CDR3 DNA only, 45 bases that are in frame from base 1. This sequence uses TRBV2 and TRBJ2-1; a stretch of 8 junction bases matches TRBD2. The source is a man in his forties or fifties with acute or convalescent COVID-19. The sample comprised peripheral blood. The CDR3 region: CASSERGGPYNEQFF. The bases are TGTGCCAGCAGTGAACGGGGGGGGCCCTACAATGAGCAGTTCTTC.